What follows is one TCR beta chain and its context. Its antigen is undetermined. These data belong to a study of PD-1 blockade in classical Hodgkin lymphoma. With V trimmed by 1 base and J by 2 bases, 5 bases remained unmatched. Germline V gene lookup returns CDR1 SNHLY and CDR2 FYNNEI. The CDR3 consists of 16 residues. The method was immunoSEQ multiplex PCR; TCRdb's version includes in-frame clones alone and lacks a portion of them. The sample includes tens of thousands of clones, about 89% of them seen just once. Study outcomes and limitations: For complete responders, baseline diversity was comparable to that of newly diagnosed patients. By cycle point C4D1, TCR diversity had risen significantly in CD4+ cells (but not CD8+ cells).

Each of the patients experienced relapse following autologous stem cell transplantation, and their brentuximab vedotin exposure differed. The receptor comes from a human donor with classical Hodgkin lymphoma. The chain has TRBV2 and TRBJ2-1; 7 nucleotides match TRBD2. The material sequenced was peripheral blood mononuclear cells (PBMCs), taken at baseline. The CDR3 reads CASSEGSGLTYNEQFF. The CDR3 coding sequence is TGTGCCAGCAGTGAAGGTAGCGGGCTGACCTACAATGAGCAGTTCTTC.